This section outlines one T cell receptor (beta chain) sequence together with its context. The time point denotes: pretreatment peripheral blood. The V end was cut by 6 bases, the J end by 10 bases, with 16 bases between. Germline CDR1 MNHEY, CDR2 SMNVEV (reference sequence). The CDR3 covers 14 residues. The entry originates in a study of PD-L1 blockade in urothelial cancer. Whole-study context: Each patient had 0 to 3 earlier chemotherapy regimens. Treatment start was followed by blood analysis at 3 weeks (second dose) and again at 6 weeks. The median T cell count in blood samples was some 140,000.

The table came from immunoSEQ multiplex PCR; TCRdb's copy has only in-frame clones and leaves some out. The sample records approximately 55,000 clones, around 83% being singletons. The chain uses TRBV27 and TRBJ1-6; D perhaps matches TRBD1 (5 bases). This material consisted of PBMCs, taken around atezolizumab (anti-PD-L1) treatment. The receptor was isolated from a man aged 55 to 70 with urothelial cancer. The CDR3 nucleotides read TGTGCCAGCAGACAATTGATGGGGGGGTCACCCCTCCACTTT. It specifies CASRQLMGGSPLHF.